The rows below give T cell receptor beta chains drawn from one sample of a study of blood T cell repertoires in COVID-19. Here immunoSEQ multiplex PCR was the method, and the copy in TCRdb shows in-frame clones only, minus some. The repertoire holds roughly 230,000 clones, with approximately 81% as singletons. The sequencing input was peripheral blood. The receptors were sampled from a woman older than 75 with acute or convalescent COVID-19. CDR3s include the opening cysteine and the closing phenylalanine or tryptophan. A D gene is named only where the DNA matches it firmly. Clone size is given for some rows only: seen once, a few or many times, or a class if the clone is expanded.

d_call j_call clone_size v_call cdr3_nt cdr3_aa
TRBD2 TRBJ2-1 . TRBV7-9 TGTGCCAGCAGCAATCTAGCGGGAGGGCAGGGTGAGCAGTTCTTC CASSNLAGGQGEQFF
. TRBJ2-6 . TRBV5-4 TGTGCCAGCAGCCGTGGAATACTTAGCGGAGGGGAGGCCAACGTCCTGACTTTC CASSRGILSGGEANVLTF
. TRBJ2-1 . TRBV19 TGTGCCAGTAGTATAGAACGGTACAATGAGCAGTTCTTC CASSIERYNEQFF
. TRBJ2-7 . TRBV5-1 TGCGCCAGCAGCTTGACGGGAAGGGTAAATGAGCAGTACTTC CASSLTGRVNEQYF
. TRBJ2-7 . TRBV5-1 TGCGCCAGCAGCTTTCGAACTACACCCCCCTACGAGCAGTACTTC CASSFRTTPPYEQYF
. TRBJ1-2 . TRBV4-2 TGTGCCAGCAGCCACCCACAGGGTTCCAATTTTGGTGGCTACACCTTC CASSHPQGSNFGGYTF
TRBD1 TRBJ1-4 . TRBV5-4 TGTGCCAGCAGCCGTGGGACAGGGGGCACGCAAGAAAAACTGTTTTTT CASSRGTGGTQEKLFF
. TRBJ1-2 . TRBV5-1 TGCGCCAGCAGCTTGGGTGGACGGGATAACTATGGCTACACCTTC CASSLGGRDNYGYTF
. TRBJ1-2 . TRBV29-1 TGCAGCGTTGTTGGCGGTCATGGCTACACCTTC CSVVGGHGYTF
. TRBJ2-3 . TRBV5-1 TGCGCCAGCAAGGTATCAATCGGAGCAGATACGCAGTATTTT CASKVSIGADTQYF
. TRBJ2-1 . TRBV27 TGTGCCAGCAGTGATATGGGGCGGAGCCGAGACAATGAGCAGTTCTTC CASSDMGRSRDNEQFF
. TRBJ2-6 once TRBV7-2 TGTGCCAGCAGCTCCAGGGGGGCGTCTGGGGCCAACGTCCTGACTTTC CASSSRGASGANVLTF
TRBD2 TRBJ2-1 . TRBV15 TGTGCCACCAGTATGACTAGCGGGAGGGGAGCGTACAATGAGCAGTTCTTC CATSMTSGRGAYNEQFF
. TRBJ2-7 . TRBV5-1 TGCGCCAGCAGCTTGGAGAGCTCTAGCCGGTACGAGCAGTACTTC CASSLESSSRYEQYF
. TRBJ2-5 . TRBV7-2 TGTGCCAGCAGCTTAGTCGGGGGAGGAGAGACCCAGTACTTC CASSLVGGGETQYF
TRBD2 TRBJ2-1 . TRBV5-1 TGCGCCAGCAGCTTTGGGACTAGCCCGAATGAGCAGTTCTTC CASSFGTSPNEQFF
TRBD2 TRBJ2-3 . TRBV29-1 TGCAGCGCGGGGGGGCCGGAAGATACGCAGTATTTT CSAGGPEDTQYF
TRBD1 TRBJ2-6 . TRBV5-4 TGTGCCAGCAGGTTCGGGGGACAGGGGGCCAGGTCCGGGGCCAACGTCCTGACTTTC CASRFGGQGARSGANVLTF
. TRBJ2-1 . TRBV7-3 TGTGCCAGCAGCCTCGCGGGACTCACCTACAATGAGCAGTTCTTC CASSLAGLTYNEQFF
TRBD1 TRBJ1-4 few TRBV4-2 TGTGCCAGCAGCCAAGCGAGGGACAGGGGGGAAAAACTGTTTTTT CASSQARDRGEKLFF
TRBD2 TRBJ2-1 . TRBV5-1 TGCGCCAGCACCCCGACTAGCGGGTGGTACAATGAGCAGTTCTTC CASTPTSGWYNEQFF
TRBD1 TRBJ1-2 once TRBV6-5 TGTGCCAGCACCAGGACAGGGGTTACTAACTATGGCTACACCTTC CASTRTGVTNYGYTF
. TRBJ1-4 . TRBV5-1 TGCGCCAGCAGCCCCGGGGGGGGTACTCGGCTGGGGATAACTAATGAAAAACTGTTTTTT CASSPGGGTRLGITNEKLFF
TRBD1 TRBJ1-3 . TRBV7-8 TGTGCCAGCGGAACGGGGACAGGGTCCGGAAACACCATATATTTT CASGTGTGSGNTIYF
. TRBJ2-2 . TRBV19 TGTGCCAGTAGTATCATACATCGGAGGGGCCGCCGGATCGGGGAGCTGTTTTTT CASSIIHRRGRRIGELFF
TRBD1 TRBJ1-1 once TRBV7-9 TGTGCCAGCAGCTTTCAGGGGGCGAACACTGAAGCTTTCTTT CASSFQGANTEAFF
. TRBJ2-5 . TRBV27 TGTGCCAGCAGTTTTAAAGGGGTGACGTACCAAGAGACCCAGTACTTC CASSFKGVTYQETQYF
. TRBJ1-1 . TRBV11-1 TGTGCCAGCAGCTTAGCGACGGGATCGAACACTGAAGCTTTCTTT CASSLATGSNTEAFF
TRBD2 TRBJ2-1 . TRBV9 TGTGCCAGCAGCGTAGCGGGGGGGACGAGCTCCTACAATGAGCAGTTCTTC CASSVAGGTSSYNEQFF
. TRBJ2-7 . TRBV6-1 TGTGCCAGCAGTGAATCCCCAGGACACCTCACCTACGAGCAGTACTTC CASSESPGHLTYEQYF
. TRBJ2-5 . TRBV5-4 TGTGCCAGCAGCTTTGGGCCGGCCGGGGCCCAGTACTTC CASSFGPAGAQYF
. TRBJ1-5 . TRBV6-5 TGTGCCAGCAGTCGCGGAGCAAACAATCAGCCCCAGCATTTT CASSRGANNQPQHF
TRBD2 TRBJ2-1 many TRBV10-1 TGCGCCAGCAGTGAGTCGAGGGGACTAGCGGGGAATGAGCAGTTCTTC CASSESRGLAGNEQFF
. TRBJ2-1 . TRBV10-1 TGCGCCAGCAGTGAGCCCGGGTACAATGAGCAGTTCTTC CASSEPGYNEQFF
TRBD2 TRBJ2-3 . TRBV5-1 TGCGCCAGCAGCCGGCAACTAGCGGGGGACCCAGATACGCAGTATTTT CASSRQLAGDPDTQYF
. TRBJ1-2 . TRBV6-5 TGTGCCAGCAGCCGGCCCACAGACTATGGCTACACCTTC CASSRPTDYGYTF
TRBD2 TRBJ2-5 . TRBV5-1 TGCGCCAGCAGCTTCGGGCTAGCGGGAGGGCCCTACCAAGAGACCCAGTACTTC CASSFGLAGGPYQETQYF
TRBD2 TRBJ2-1 . TRBV6-1 TGTGCCAGCAGTGACCTAGCGGGGGCGTTCTTC CASSDLAGAFF
. TRBJ1-2 many TRBV19 TGTGCCAGTAGATCAAGTGGGCAACGTGGATTTGGTGGCTACACCTTC CASRSSGQRGFGGYTF
TRBD2 TRBJ2-2 . TRBV5-6 TGTGCCAGCAGTATTAGGACTAGCGGTGCGAACACCGGGGAGCTGTTTTTT CASSIRTSGANTGELFF